The clone carrying this TCR beta chain came up a few times. Its antigen is unknown. The data are from a study of T-cell memory formation after mild COVID-19. Study findings and constraints: The main location of contracting CD4+ clones was CM and EM, and that of contracting CD8+ clones was EMRA. Second-wave clones with a day 37 peak had unconfirmed SARS-CoV-2 specificity. Whereas later expanders leaned CD4+, clones contracting day 15 to 85 showed a balanced CD4/CD8 makeup.

TCRdb re-called the 5' RACE reads with MiXCR, one entry per CDR3 protein. The sample contains almost 250,000 distinct CDR3 sequences, about 16% of which appear only once. Trimming shortened V by 0 bases and J by 5 bases, and 8 bases separated the two germline ends. The V gene's germline CDR1 is SGHRS and CDR2 YFSETQ. The CDR3 has 13 residues. The TCR comes from an adult woman who had mild COVID-19 (a few samples of this study predate the infection). Cell type and time point are not known. The sample taken for sequencing was PBMCs or a T cell subset sorted from them (not recorded which). The V gene is TRBV5-1, the J gene TRBJ2-5; D unresolved. This chain's CDR3 is CASSLGSMETQYF. In nucleotides, the CDR3 is TGCGCCAGCAGCTTGGGTTCTATGGAGACCCAGTACTTC.